Following are 10 T cell receptor beta chains from one sample sequenced in a study of cytomegalovirus exposure and HLA in healthy donors. The primer mix had 60 Vbeta and 13 Jbeta primers. Here immunoSEQ multiplex PCR was the method, and the copy in TCRdb shows in-frame clones only, minus some. Among about 170,000 clones listed, roughly 80% were seen once. Material: PBMCs. These receptors originate from a male donor in good health and CMV-seronegative.

The J gene is TRBJ2-2, the V gene TRBV9; D remains unclear. CDR1 SGDLS and CDR2 YYNGEE come from the germline V gene. V gave up 0 bases and J gave up 1 base, with 13 bases separating them. The CDR3 length is 17 residues. In DNA, the CDR3 is TGTGCCAGCAGCGTAGAAGGTAGCCTACGGAACACCGGGGAGCTGTTTTTT. Translating gives CASSVEGSLRNTGELFF.

This clone has only one observation. The genes are TRBV5-5 and TRBJ1-2, with TRBD1 identical over 8 bases. The CDR3 totals 14 residues. V was clipped by 3 bases and J by 4 bases; unmatched bases: 5. The germline CDR1 and CDR2 sequences are SGHKS and YYEKEE (reference sequence). DNA of the CDR3: TGTGCCAGCAGCTCCGGACAGGGTGCCTATGGCTACACCTTC. The encoded protein is CASSSGQGAYGYTF. Variable domain in full (rest from reference TRBV5-5 and TRBJ1-2): DAGVTQSPTHLIKTRGQQVTLRCSPISGHKSVSWYQQVLGQGPQFIFQYYEKEERGRGNFPDRFSARQFPNYSSELNVNALLLGDSALYLCASSSGQGAYGYTFGSGTRLTVV.

J is TRBJ1-4 and V is TRBV5-4, with D unresolved. Trimming cost V 4 bases and J 0 bases, with 13 bases left between them. This CDR3 is 16 amino acids long. Germline V gene sequence: CDR1 SGHNT, CDR2 YYREEE (reference sequence). The CDR3 sequence: CASSMRVGATNEKLFF. For the CDR3, the DNA is TGTGCCAGCAGCATGCGCGTGGGAGCAACTAATGAAAAACTGTTTTTT.

This rearrangement joins TRBV7-2 to TRBJ2-1, with 7 bases lining up with TRBD2. The CDR3 loop spans 14 amino acids. The germline V gene encodes CDR1 SGHTA and CDR2 FQGNSA. Germline trimming cut 3 bases from V and 7 bases from J; bases unmatched to any gene: 6. CDR3 nucleotide sequence: TGTGCCAGCAGCTTGGGGGAGGGCGGGAATGAGCAGTTCTTC. This translates into CASSLGEGGNEQFF.

CDR3 in amino acids: CASSLRQNTGELFF. The DNA of the CDR3 is TGTGCCAGCAGCTTAAGACAGAACACCGGGGAGCTGTTTTTT. The gene calls are TRBV7-9 and TRBJ2-2; D remains unclear. The V gene's germline CDR1 is SEHNR and CDR2 FQNEAQ (reference sequence). This CDR3 is built from 14 residues. Trimming stripped 2 bases from V and 1 base from J, with 5 bases between.

The chain couples TRBV19 to TRBJ2-2, with 9 bases fitting TRBD1. The CDR3 runs to 14 residues. Germline assignment: CDR1 LNHDA and CDR2 SQIVND (reference sequence). After removal of 6 bases from V and 7 bases from J, the junction contained 6 bases not matched to a gene. The CDR3 here is CASRPQGAHGELFF. The CDR3 nucleotides read TGTGCCAGTAGGCCACAGGGGGCCCACGGGGAGCTGTTTTTT.

The chain uses TRBV9 and TRBJ2-1, with 12 bases fitting TRBD1. V lost 3 bases and J lost 6; bases outside the gene matches: 1. The CDR3 has 14 residues. Germline V gives CDR1 SGDLS, CDR2 YYNGEE. CDR3 bases: TGTGCCAGCAGCGGGGGACAGGGGGCCAATGAGCAGTTCTTC. Encoded protein: CASSGGQGANEQFF.

This clone has just one count. The gene calls are TRBV6-5 and TRBJ2-1; 7 bases agree with TRBD2. There are 12 residues in the CDR3. Germline trimming cut 4 bases from V and 12 bases from J; bases unmatched to any gene: 6. Germline CDR1 reads MNHEY; CDR2 reads SVGAGI. The CDR3 DNA sequence: TGTGCCAGCAGTTGGCCGCGGGGGACGCAGTTCTTC. It is translated as CASSWPRGTQFF.

This clone was seen a handful of times. V and J are TRBV7-9 and TRBJ2-5; D remains ambiguous. Per germline, CDR1 SEHNR and CDR2 FQNEAQ (reference sequence). The CDR3 is 14 amino acids. Trimming took 4 bases from V and 1 from J, leaving 10 bases between them. CDR3 sequence (DNA): TGTGCCAGCAGCTCGGGTTATACCCAAGAGACCCAGTACTTC. Translation gives CASSSGYTQETQYF.

The CDR3 region has the DNA TGCAGCGCTGGGACAGGAGAAAACTATGGCTACACCTTC. Residues: CSAGTGENYGYTF. The V call is TRBV29-1, the J call TRBJ1-2, with 8 positions matching TRBD1. Trimming took 7 bases from V and 2 from J; bases not matched to a gene: 6. The CDR3 loop spans 13 amino acids. Germline V CDR1 and CDR2: SQVTM, ANQGSEA.